These 27 T cell receptor beta chains came from one sample sequenced in a study of CD8 T cells in Susac syndrome. When the RNA was reverse transcribed, random hexamers were used with an input of roughly 0.5 to 1 ug. Each CDR3 protein is one row after TCRdb ran MiXCR on the immunoSEQ multiplex PCR reads. The sample lists 250,000 to 300,000 distinct CDR3 sequences, about 82% seen once, with approximately 0.2% in the top ten. Material: CD8+ T cells from PBMCs. Every receptor here comes from a human donor with multiple sclerosis.

In its sample, this clonotype was seen once. The chain uses TRBV19 and TRBJ2-1; 10 bases match TRBD2. CDR3 length: 15 residues. The J segment lost 2 bases and the V segment lost 6 bases, leaving 4 bases of the junction unmatched. Per germline, CDR1 LNHDA and CDR2 SQIVND (reference sequence). CDR3 nucleotides: TGTGCCAGTAGCCGGACTAGCGGTGCCTACAATGAGCAGTTCTTC. Its translation is CASSRTSGAYNEQFF.

The chain couples TRBV12-3 or TRBV12-4 to TRBJ2-1; the match to TRBD1 covers 7 bases. The V and J ends lost 5 bases and 8 bases, in that order; junction bases with no gene match: 12. This CDR3 is 15 amino acids long. CDR3 sequence (DNA): TGTGCCAGCAGTCGGAAAGGGGGCAGGGGTGATGAGCAGTTCTTC. Encoded protein: CASSRKGGRGDEQFF.

This clonotype was detected only once. The chain is built from TRBV15 and TRBJ2-7; a weak D match, TRBD2 (6 bases). The V and J ends lost 0 bases and 5 bases respectively, with 11 bases between them. The CDR3 totals 14 residues. Germline values: CDR1 LNHNV, CDR2 YYDKDF (reference sequence). The CDR3 DNA reads TGTGCCACCAGCAGAGAAAGAGGAGGGGACGAGCAGTACTTC. It is translated as CATSRERGGDEQYF.

This chain joins TRBV11-2 and TRBJ2-7; D is undetermined. The CDR3 has 12 amino acids. Germline V gene data show CDR1 as SGHAT and CDR2 as FQNNGV. With 0 bases removed from V and 3 bases from J, the gap between germline ends came to 3 bases. In nucleotides, the CDR3 is TGTGCCAGCAGCTTAGAACGCTACGAGCAGTACTTC. Translating it yields CASSLERYEQYF.

The rearrangement joins TRBV6-6 to TRBJ1-1; no reliable D call. Trimming removed 0 bases at V and 8 bases at J, with 7 bases between. CDR1 is MNHNY, CDR2 SVGAGI, per germline (reference sequence). This CDR3 contains 12 residues. CDR3 residues: CASSYSVEEAFF. CDR3 bases: TGTGCCAGCAGTTACTCGGTTGAAGAAGCTTTCTTT.

The rearrangement links TRBV5-8 to TRBJ1-1; D gene uncertain. V lost 3 bases and J lost 1, with 10 bases in between. The CDR3 totals 14 residues. Germline V gene lookup returns CDR1 SGHTS and CDR2 YDEGEE. The CDR3 region has the DNA TGTGCCAGCAGCTCACGGTCAAAGAACACTGAAGCTTTCTTT. The encoded protein is CASSSRSKNTEAFF.

The CDR3: CASSYGTMAGGEKLFF. In DNA, the CDR3 is TGTGCCAGCAGTTACGGGACCATGGCCGGGGGGGAAAAACTGTTTTTT. V gene TRBV6-6 combines with J gene TRBJ1-4; tentative D call: TRBD1 (5 bases). V was pared by 2 bases and J by 8 bases, with 18 bases between. Per germline, CDR1 MNHNY and CDR2 SVGAGI (reference sequence). The CDR3 totals 16 residues.

This chain connects TRBV11-2 to TRBJ2-3, with 10 bases that match TRBD2. Germline-derived CDR1 and CDR2 are SGHAT and FQNNGV. This CDR3 is 16 amino acids long. Unmatched junction bases numbered 4, after V lost 1 base and J lost 3 bases. CDR3 amino acids: CASSLGTSGITDTQYF. The DNA for the CDR3 is TGTGCCAGCAGCTTAGGTACTAGCGGGATAACAGATACGCAGTATTTT.

The V and J genes are TRBV27 and TRBJ1-5; the D gene is possibly TRBD1 (5 bases). The V gene's germline CDR1 is MNHEY and CDR2 SMNVEV (reference sequence). The V end lost 3 bases, the J end lost 7 bases, and 13 bases lay between the germline ends. The CDR3 sequence is 14 residues long. CDR3 nucleotide sequence: TGTGCCAGCAGTTTTGGAGGGGCCGGACAGCCCCAGCATTTT. Translation: CASSFGGAGQPQHF.

The chain joins TRBV6-6 to TRBJ2-7; 12 bases are a match to TRBD2. J lost 2 bases, V lost 8 bases, and 7 bases had no gene match. Germline assignment: CDR1 MNHNY and CDR2 SVGAGI (reference sequence). The CDR3 sequence is 15 residues long. In DNA, the CDR3 is TGTGCCAGCCAGACTTGGACTAGCGGGACCTACGAGCAGTACTTC. Amino acids: CASQTWTSGTYEQYF.

This chain uses TRBV15 with TRBJ2-1; D is perhaps TRBD1 (6 bases). The CDR3 runs 13 residues. In germline, CDR1 is LNHNV, CDR2 YYDKDF (reference sequence). Trimming removed 4 bases from V and 6 bases from J, with 10 bases in between. The CDR3 spells CATSTRTANEQFF. In DNA, the CDR3 is TGTGCCACCAGCACCCGGACAGCCAATGAGCAGTTCTTC.

The CDR3 spells CASMDYGLATEAFF. The CDR3 bases are TGTGCCAGTATGGATTACGGGCTGGCCACTGAAGCTTTCTTT. V and J are TRBV19 and TRBJ1-1; D gene uncertain. Trimming took off 7 bases at V and 4 bases at J, with 16 bases between the two ends. The CDR3 spans 14 residues. In germline, CDR1 is LNHDA, CDR2 SQIVND (reference sequence).

In its sample, this clonotype was seen a few times. The chain is built from TRBV13 and TRBJ1-5; no definite D call. The CDR3 is made up of 14 amino acids. The germline gives CDR1 PRHDT, CDR2 FYEKMQ (reference sequence). The germline V and J ends were trimmed by 6 bases and 11 bases, with 20 bases remaining between them. The CDR3 protein is CASSEAISSGTQHF. The CDR3 nucleotides are TGTGCCAGCAGTGAAGCGATCTCGTCCGGGACCCAGCATTTT.

This clonotype was seen only once. V and J are TRBV28 and TRBJ1-6; no clear D. CDR1 and CDR2 (germline): MDHEN, SYDVKM. The V gene lost 11 bases and the J gene lost 3 bases, with 14 bases spanning the gap. The CDR3 extends over 14 amino acids. The CDR3 DNA follows: TGTGCCCACGTGCGGGCCGGCTATAATTCACCCCTCCACTTT. Translated: CAHVRAGYNSPLHF.

This sequence joins TRBV28 and TRBJ2-7, with TRBD1 as a possible D gene (7 bases). CDR1 is MDHEN and CDR2 is SYDVKM in the germline V gene. This CDR3 is 15 amino acids long. Trimming stripped 5 bases from V and 3 bases from J, with 17 bases between. The CDR3 protein is CASSPHRQGGYEQYF. CDR3 in DNA: TGTGCCAGCAGTCCCCATCGTCAGGGGGGCTACGAGCAGTACTTC.

The rearrangement links TRBV11-2 to TRBJ1-1; 10 bases are shared with TRBD1. Looked up from germline, CDR1 is SGHAT and CDR2 is FQNNGV. V shed 6 bases, J shed 3 bases, and the junction held 7 bases outside the gene matches. The CDR3 has 15 residues. The CDR3 bases are TGTGCCAGCAGTCGACAGGGGGCCCGCGACACTGAAGCTTTCTTT. This codes for CASSRQGARDTEAFF. Complete variable domain (other parts from reference TRBV11-2 and TRBJ1-1): EAGVAQSPRYKIIEKRQSVAFWCNPISGHATLYWYQQILGQGPKLLIQFQNNGVVDDSQLPKDRFSAERLKGVDSTLKIQPAKLEDSAVYLCASSRQGARDTEAFFGQGTRLTVV.

CDR3 region: CATSDLGTSTYNEQFF. The CDR3 nucleotides read TGTGCCACCAGTGATTTGGGGACTAGCACCTACAATGAGCAGTTCTTC. The J gene is TRBJ2-1, the V gene TRBV24-1; TRBD2 matches 9 bases. This CDR3 region has 16 residues. From germline, CDR1 is KGHDR and CDR2 SFDVKD. V lost 0 bases and J lost 2; bases outside the gene matches: 1.

This chain joins TRBV6-5 and TRBJ2-3; weak D call: TRBD2 (6 bases). V shed 2 bases and J shed 2 bases, with 11 bases lying between them. This CDR3 comprises 15 residues. Looked up from germline, CDR1 is MNHEY and CDR2 is SVGAGI. The chain's CDR3 is CASSYGGRPTDTQYF. Written as DNA, the CDR3 is TGTGCCAGCAGTTACGGTGGGAGGCCCACAGATACGCAGTATTTT.

In DNA form, the CDR3 reads TGTGCCAGCAGGGAGGGACTAGCGGGAGCTTTCTACCAAGAGACCCAGTACTTC. Its protein product is CASREGLAGAFYQETQYF. The chain has TRBV28 and TRBJ2-5, with 14 positions matching TRBD2. This CDR3 has 18 residues. Germline CDR1 reads MDHEN; CDR2 reads SYDVKM. The ends lost 6 bases at V and 0 bases at J; junction bases unmatched: 9. The variable domain in full, completed from reference TRBV28 and TRBJ2-5, reads DVKVTQSSRYLVKRTGEKVFLECVQDMDHENMFWYRQDPGLGLRLIYFSYDVKMKEKGDIPEGYSVSREKKERFSLILESASTNQTSMYLCASREGLAGAFYQETQYFGPGTRLLVL.

V gene TRBV19 combines with J gene TRBJ2-1, with 7 bases identical to TRBD1. Germline V gene sequence: CDR1 LNHDA, CDR2 SQIVND (reference sequence). This CDR3 is built from 14 residues. The V gene end was trimmed by 8 bases and the J gene end by 6 bases; junction bases not matched to a gene: 10. This CDR3 is CASAPGQTINEQFF. Written as DNA, the CDR3 is TGTGCCAGTGCTCCGGGACAGACGATCAATGAGCAGTTCTTC.

J is TRBJ1-1 and V is TRBV12-3 or TRBV12-4; D gene unclear. The CDR3 contains 14 residues. V was clipped by 3 bases and J by 4 bases, with 12 bases between them. The CDR3 here is CASSLDGRGTEAFF. CDR3 sequence (DNA): TGTGCCAGCAGTTTGGACGGTCGTGGCACTGAAGCTTTCTTT.

The genes are TRBV28 and TRBJ2-7; TRBD1 is a possible D gene (7 bases). The CDR3 is 11 amino acids. V was clipped by 8 bases and J by 6 bases, with 11 bases between them. Germline V gene data show CDR1 as MDHEN and CDR2 as SYDVKM. CDR3 coding DNA: TGTGCCAGCGGCCAGGGGGGCGAGCAGTACTTC. Translation: CASGQGGEQYF.

This clonotype was seen more than once but under ten times. This chain connects TRBV7-6 to TRBJ2-1; 9 bases are shared with TRBD1. Germline CDR1 and CDR2: SGHVS and FNYEAQ. This CDR3 contains 14 residues. V shed 3 bases, J shed 7 bases, and the junction held 4 bases outside the gene matches. In DNA, the CDR3 is TGTGCCAGCAGCTTGGGACAGGGAGTAAATGAGCAGTTCTTC. Its translation: CASSLGQGVNEQFF.

The chain employs TRBV28 and TRBJ2-7; 8 bases align to TRBD1. The CDR3 extends over 14 amino acids. Germline CDR1 is MDHEN and CDR2 is SYDVKM. Trimming removed 6 bases from V and 4 bases from J; junction bases left unmatched: 8. DNA for the CDR3: TGTGCCAGCAGCTTTCCAGGGGGCCCGTACGAGCAGTACTTC. It specifies CASSFPGGPYEQYF.

The rearrangement joins TRBV12-3 or TRBV12-4 to TRBJ2-5, with D possibly matching TRBD2 (5 bases). This CDR3 comprises 17 residues. With 7 bases removed from V and 3 bases from J, the gap between germline ends came to 24 bases. The CDR3 protein is CASTLSPFLGSEETQYF. The CDR3 DNA is TGTGCCAGCACCCTCTCCCCCTTTCTAGGGAGTGAAGAGACCCAGTACTTC.

For the CDR3, the DNA is TGCAGTGCTAAGCGGCTAGCGGGGGTGAAGTACCAAGAGACCCAGTACTTC. It is translated as CSAKRLAGVKYQETQYF. The rearrangement uses TRBV20-1 and TRBJ2-5; TRBD2 matches 10 bases. Trimming at V came to 4 bases and at J to 0 bases, leaving 11 bases not matched to a gene. The germline gives CDR1 DFQATT, CDR2 SNEGSKA (reference sequence). CDR3 length: 17 residues.

The chain employs TRBV7-4 and TRBJ1-2; TRBD1 might be the D (6 bases). V dropped 5 bases and J dropped 6 bases, with 31 bases sitting between them. The germline CDR1 and CDR2 sequences are SGHVT and SQSDAQ. This CDR3 has 19 residues. The chain's CDR3 is CASSPSEKADSQKIHGYTF. CDR3 in DNA: TGTGCCAGCAGCCCATCCGAAAAGGCGGACAGTCAAAAGATCCATGGCTACACCTTC.